These 28 T cell receptor beta chains were sequenced from one sample in a study of cytomegalovirus exposure and HLA in healthy donors (dated by TCRdb to 2015 to 2018). The method was the immunoSEQ multiplex PCR assay. For the multiplex PCR, a mixture combining 60 forward primers for TCR Vbeta segments and 13 reverse primers for TCR Jbeta segments was used. Not all clones reach the TCRdb copy of this immuneACCESS table, which keeps in-frame sequences only. Checked studies attribute under half of the gap to unresolved V genes and leave the rest unexplained. For this sample the table gives more than 95,000 clones, of which over 70% were detected only once. Together, the top ten hold 4% of the sample. The sequenced sample was PBMCs. Receptors were obtained from a man between 45 and 60 years old in good health and CMV-seropositive.

This clone was counted a single time. The J gene is TRBJ2-3, the V gene TRBV19, with 8 bases fitting TRBD2. The CDR3 spans 13 residues. Germline trimming cut 9 bases from V and 3 bases from J; bases unmatched to any gene: 5. Germline CDR1 LNHDA, CDR2 SQIVND (reference sequence). CDR3 sequence (DNA): TGTGCCAGCGGGACTAGTGGTACAGATACGCAGTATTTT. Residues: CASGTSGTDTQYF.

Regarding this clone: This CDR3 is also generated by other DNA sequences in the sample. V is TRBV28 and J is TRBJ2-7, with TRBD1 matching over 9 bases. The CDR3 runs 14 residues. J was trimmed by 3 bases and V by 6 bases; bases with no gene match: 6. Germline V gene data show CDR1 as MDHEN and CDR2 as SYDVKM. The DNA of the CDR3 is TGTGCCAGCAGCAGTCCGGGACAGGGCTACGAGCAGTACTTC. Its protein is CASSSPGQGYEQYF.

The rearrangement joins TRBV18 to TRBJ1-1; 8 nucleotides match TRBD1. The length of the CDR3 is 15 residues. Germline CDR1 is KGHSH and CDR2 is LQKENI. J was trimmed by 1 base and V by 4 bases; bases with no gene match: 5. The CDR3 is CASSQIDRGNTEAFF. CDR3 sequence (DNA): TGTGCCAGCTCACAGATCGACAGGGGGAACACTGAAGCTTTCTTT.

This CDR3 is CASSLQGDAQETQYF. The CDR3 bases are TGTGCCAGCTCACTACAGGGGGACGCCCAAGAGACCCAGTACTTC. The chain is built from TRBV18 and TRBJ2-5; 8 positions match TRBD1. Trimming cost V 4 bases and J 1 base; bases outside gene matches: 5. CDR1 and CDR2 from the germline V gene are KGHSH and LQKENI. The CDR3 is 15 amino acids. The whole variable domain, filled in from reference TRBV18 and TRBJ2-5, reads NAGVMQNPRHLVRRRGQEARLRCSPMKGHSHVYWYRQLPEEGLKFMVYLQKENIIDESGMPKERFSAEFPKEGPSILRIQQVVRGDSAAYFCASSLQGDAQETQYFGPGTRLLVL.

This chain connects TRBV15 to TRBJ1-6; TRBD1 is a possible D gene (5 bases). CDR1 is LNHNV and CDR2 is YYDKDF in the germline V gene (reference sequence). V lost 0 bases, J lost 5 bases, and 11 bases lay in between. CDR3 size: 16 residues. The CDR3 nucleotides are TGTGCCACCAGCAGAGATCGGGCAGGGAATAATTCACCCCTCCACTTT. It yields the protein CATSRDRAGNNSPLHF.

This rearrangement joins TRBV2 to TRBJ2-2, with 12 bases fitting TRBD2. Losses at the gene ends were 2 bases for V and 4 bases for J; bases not matched to a gene: 2. Germline V lookup: CDR1 SNHLY, CDR2 FYNNEI. This CDR3 spans 16 amino acids. The CDR3 is CASSETSGRSTGELFF. The CDR3 DNA follows: TGTGCCAGCAGTGAAACTAGCGGGAGGAGCACCGGGGAGCTGTTTTTT.

The chain uses TRBV10-3 and TRBJ2-5; 13 nucleotides align to TRBD2. The CDR3 contains 16 residues. J gave up 2 bases and V 3 bases, and 3 bases lay outside the gene matches. Looked up from germline, CDR1 is ENHRY and CDR2 is SYGVKD. CDR3 in DNA: TGTGCCATCAGTGAAACGGGACTAGCGGGACAAGAGACCCAGTACTTC. This codes for CAISETGLAGQETQYF.

This chain connects TRBV11-2 to TRBJ2-2; D is ambiguous. This CDR3 has 15 residues. The germline V gene has CDR1 SGHAT and CDR2 FQNNGV. V lost 0 bases to trimming and J lost 5 bases, with 10 bases between them. As DNA, the CDR3 is TGTGCCAGCAGCTTAGATCAGGTTCTAACCGGGGAGCTGTTTTTT. Protein product: CASSLDQVLTGELFF.

The V and J genes are TRBV5-4 and TRBJ2-7, with 10 bases fitting TRBD1. This CDR3 contains 16 residues. Germline trimming cut 0 bases from V and 5 bases from J; bases unmatched to any gene: 8. The germline gives CDR1 SGHNT, CDR2 YYREEE (reference sequence). The CDR3 coding sequence is TGTGCCAGCAGCTTGGCTGGACAGGGGGGGATCCACGAGCAGTACTTC. Protein product: CASSLAGQGGIHEQYF.

This clone was picked up one time. The chain couples TRBV28 to TRBJ2-5, with TRBD2 matching 7 bases. The CDR3 has 14 residues. V was pared by 5 bases and J by 1 base, with 4 bases of the junction left unmatched. Germline V gives CDR1 MDHEN, CDR2 SYDVKM. The CDR3 DNA sequence: TGTGCCAGCAGTGGGGGGGGTTTCCAAGAGACCCAGTACTTC. Amino acid sequence: CASSGGGFQETQYF.

V and J are TRBV5-1 and TRBJ2-7, with a possible D match to TRBD2 (7 bases). Trimming removed 2 bases at V and 5 bases at J, with 14 bases between. Germline V gives CDR1 SGHRS, CDR2 YFSETQ. The CDR3 is 14 amino acids. The CDR3 region has the DNA TGCGCCAGCAGCTTAGGGGGGAGGGTCCACGAGCAGTACTTC. It codes for CASSLGGRVHEQYF. The variable domain in full, completed from reference TRBV5-1 and TRBJ2-7, reads KAGVTQTPRYLIKTRGQQVTLSCSPISGHRSVSWYQQTPGQGLQFLFEYFSETQRNKGNFPGRFSGRQFSNSRSEMNVSTLELGDSALYLCASSLGGRVHEQYFGPGTRLTVT.

The count of this clone is one. V and J are TRBV27 and TRBJ2-6, with 8 bases aligning to TRBD1. V shed 2 bases and J 0 bases; nucleotides not matched to a gene: 6. The CDR3 spans 18 residues. Germline-derived CDR1 and CDR2 are MNHEY and SMNVEV (reference sequence). DNA for the CDR3: TGTGCCAGCAGTTTACTTTGGACAGGGCCCTCTGGGGCCAACGTCCTGACTTTC. Its protein is CASSLLWTGPSGANVLTF. Variable domain in full (rest from reference TRBV27 and TRBJ2-6): EAQVTQNPRYLITVTGKKLTVTCSQNMNHEYMSWYRQDPGLGLRQIYYSMNVEVTDKGDVPEGYKVSRKEKRNFPLILESPSPNQTSLYFCASSLLWTGPSGANVLTFGAGSRLTVL.

Only one count was recorded for this clone. The chain is built from TRBV7-2 and TRBJ1-2; a weak D match, TRBD1 (6 bases). V shed 2 bases and J shed 6 bases, with 13 bases lying between them. The germline V gene encodes CDR1 SGHTA and CDR2 FQGNSA. The CDR3 loop spans 14 amino acids. Here the CDR3 reads CASSLSLAGDGYTF. The CDR3 DNA follows: TGTGCCAGCAGCTTATCGTTGGCAGGGGATGGCTACACCTTC.

This clone was counted once. The chain carries TRBV5-4 and TRBJ2-5; maybe TRBD2 (6 bases). This CDR3 region has 15 residues. Germline V lookup: CDR1 SGHNT, CDR2 YYREEE (reference sequence). V was shortened by 1 base and J by 9 bases, with 19 bases between the two germline ends. The CDR3 DNA follows: TGTGCCAGCAGCTTGATTGGGGCCCGGGAGAAGTCCCAGTACTTC. Its translation is CASSLIGAREKSQYF. The entire variable domain, with the rest obtained from reference TRBV5-4 and TRBJ2-5, is as follows: ETGVTQSPTHLIKTRGQQVTLRCSSQSGHNTVSWYQQALGQGPQFIFQYYREEENGRGNFPPRFSGLQFPNYSSELNVNALELDDSALYLCASSLIGAREKSQYFGPGTRLLVL.

The chain joins TRBV7-3 to TRBJ2-5, with D perhaps TRBD2 (5 bases). Germline values: CDR1 SGHTA, CDR2 FQGTGA. The CDR3 covers 15 residues. Trimming took 2 bases from V and 5 from J, leaving 15 bases between them. CDR3 in DNA: TGTGCCAGCAGCTTAGGTAGTTATCCGGGGGAGACCCAGTACTTC. Translation: CASSLGSYPGETQYF.

The chain joins TRBV6-5 to TRBJ1-1; 7 bases align to TRBD1. The germline gives CDR1 MNHEY, CDR2 SVGAGI. This CDR3 region has 14 residues. With 5 bases clipped from V and 4 bases from J, the junction kept 7 bases outside the gene matches. CDR3 DNA: TGTGCCAGCAGTGGAGGGGGCTTTGGCACTGAAGCTTTCTTT. Residues: CASSGGGFGTEAFF.

J is TRBJ2-3 and V is TRBV29-1; 9 bases agree with TRBD2. The J segment lost 2 bases and the V segment lost 6 bases, leaving 6 bases of the junction unmatched. This CDR3 region has 14 residues. The germline CDR1 and CDR2 sequences are SQVTM and ANQGSEA. The DNA for the CDR3 is TGCAGCGTCCCGACTAGCGGCTACACAGATACGCAGTATTTT. Its translation: CSVPTSGYTDTQYF.

This rearrangement joins TRBV5-1 to TRBJ2-7, with a weak D call TRBD2 (5 bases). Germline CDR1 SGHRS, CDR2 YFSETQ. This CDR3 region has 13 residues. Trimming cost V 3 bases and J 7 bases, with 14 bases left between them. The CDR3 bases are TGCGCCAGCAGCTATCAGGTTCGGGATGAGCAGTACTTC. This translates into CASSYQVRDEQYF.

The rearrangement uses TRBV7-3 and TRBJ2-6; 11 nucleotides line up with TRBD2. The V gene end was trimmed by 5 bases and the J gene end by 1 base; junction bases not matched to a gene: 4. The CDR3 extends over 17 amino acids. Per the germline V gene, CDR1 is SGHTA and CDR2 is FQGTGA. CDR3 loop: CASSPPSGRSGANVLTF. The CDR3 DNA reads TGTGCCAGCAGCCCCCCTAGCGGGAGGTCTGGGGCCAACGTCCTGACTTTC. Full variable domain (outside the CDR3, taken from reference TRBV7-3 and TRBJ2-6): GAGVSQTPSNKVTEKGKYVELRCDPISGHTALYWYRQSLGQGPEFLIYFQGTGAADDSGLPNDRFFAVRPEGSVSTLKIQRTERGDSAVYLCASSPPSGRSGANVLTFGAGSRLTVL.

The rearrangement joins TRBV28 to TRBJ2-5; TRBD2 aligns across 12 bases. The last part of the DNA fits TRBJ2-7 better; the J call may be wrong. There are 16 residues in the CDR3. CDR1 is MDHEN and CDR2 is SYDVKM in the germline V gene. The CDR3 DNA reads as TGTGCCAGCAGTCCTTGGACTAGCGGGATGTCGTACGAGCAGTACTTC. Its protein product is CASSPWTSGMSYEQYF.

This clone has a single count. CDR3 DNA: TGTGCCTGGGAGGCTAGCGGGAGAACTGCGAACACCGGGGAGCTGTTTTTT. It specifies CAWEASGRTANTGELFF. The chain uses TRBV30 and TRBJ2-2, with TRBD2 identical over 10 bases. The CDR3 length is 17 residues. With 5 bases clipped from V and 0 bases from J, the junction kept 9 bases outside the gene matches. The V gene's germline CDR1 is GTSNPN and CDR2 SVGIG (reference sequence).

The chain carries TRBV27 and TRBJ2-1; 9 bases map to TRBD1. The germline CDR1 and CDR2 sequences are MNHEY and SMNVEV (reference sequence). The CDR3 consists of 14 residues. V was clipped by 8 bases and J by 4 bases; unmatched bases: 6. The CDR3 coding sequence is TGTGCCAGCGCCCCGGACAGGGGATACAATGAGCAGTTCTTC. It yields the protein CASAPDRGYNEQFF.

J is TRBJ2-1 and V is TRBV10-3; 15 nucleotides line up with TRBD2. This CDR3 region has 19 residues. Germline V gene sequence: CDR1 ENHRY, CDR2 SYGVKD. Germline trimming cut 5 bases from V and 6 bases from J; bases unmatched to any gene: 14. CDR3 nucleotide sequence: TGTGCCATCAGTCAAACCCCGGGACTAGCGGGAGGAAATGTCAATGAGCAGTTCTTC. This codes for CAISQTPGLAGGNVNEQFF.

This chain links TRBV7-2 with TRBJ1-5, with 7 bases lining up with TRBD1. This CDR3 region has 15 residues. Per germline, CDR1 SGHTA and CDR2 FQGNSA. Trimming cost V 5 bases and J 1 base; bases outside gene matches: 5. The CDR3: CASSPEGASNQPQHF. The CDR3 nucleotides read TGTGCCAGCAGCCCCGAGGGGGCGAGCAATCAGCCCCAGCATTTT.

The rearrangement links TRBV5-4 to TRBJ2-7; no clear D gene. The CDR3 runs to 14 residues. Per the germline V gene, CDR1 is SGHNT and CDR2 is YYREEE (reference sequence). Trimming removed 0 bases at V and 7 bases at J, with 14 bases between. As DNA, the CDR3 is TGTGCCAGCAGCTTGGAGGCTCAAGACTGGGAGCAGTACTTC. Translation: CASSLEAQDWEQYF.

The chain carries TRBV6-1 and TRBJ2-7; 7 bases map to TRBD2. The junction had 8 bases not matched to a gene; V was cut back by 6 bases and J by 3 bases. This CDR3 region has 14 residues. Germline values: CDR1 MNHNS, CDR2 SASEGT. The CDR3 spells CASSQTSAVYEQYF. The CDR3 DNA is TGTGCCAGCAGCCAAACTAGCGCAGTCTACGAGCAGTACTTC.

The rearrangement joins TRBV7-9 to TRBJ2-1; maybe TRBD1 (5 bases). Looked up from germline, CDR1 is SEHNR and CDR2 is FQNEAQ (reference sequence). V lost 1 base and J 13 bases, leaving 14 bases between the germline ends. The CDR3 loop spans 13 amino acids. CDR3 in DNA: TGTGCCAGCAGCTTAGGACAGCCGGCATCACAGTTCTTC. Translation gives CASSLGQPASQFF.

The chain is built from TRBV5-1 and TRBJ2-6; 12 bases match TRBD1. The CDR3 has 20 amino acids. The ends lost 1 base at V and 4 bases at J; junction bases unmatched: 12. Germline CDR1 is SGHRS and CDR2 is YFSETQ. The CDR3 region is CASSLKGQGALQGGANVLTF. As DNA, the CDR3 is TGCGCCAGCAGCTTGAAGGGACAGGGGGCCCTGCAAGGGGGGGCCAACGTCCTGACTTTC.